This T cell receptor (beta chain) was identified in a study of spatial heterogeneity in lung cancer (dated 2019 in TCRdb). Study-level background: Beta-chain transcripts were consistently detected in greater numbers than alpha-chain transcripts, which likely reflected higher beta-chain transcript abundance. In non-small cell lung cancer, the study quantitatively compared TCR alpha and beta repertoires across several tumor regions, matched nontumor lung, and blood. Both alpha and beta chains were TCR-sequenced in samples taken at surgery, namely 220 tumor regions, under 80 matched nontumor lung samples and 50 to 60 PBMC samples. Nonsynonymous mutation counts, determined by whole-exome sequencing of tumor tissue, were related to TCR repertoire features. In the raw uncorrected reads, each unique combination of TCR and UMI appeared more than ten times on average. Findings and caveats that apply to the study as a whole: Ubiquitous expanded tumor TCRs showed up in blood more often at tumor resection than at routine follow-up. Additional single-cell paired TCR alpha and beta sequencing was considered necessary to confirm, at a functional level, the hypothesis that regional TCRs recognize regional mutations.

This clonotype is medium-sized (0.01 to 0.1%) in terms of sample share. What this receptor recognizes is not known. The input lacks base qualities; no much larger clone sits a single base away. As encoded in the germline V gene, CDR1 is LGHNA while CDR2 is YNFKEQ. Inclusive of the bounding cysteine and phenylalanine, the CDR3 is 15 residues long. Only the CDR3 portion is preserved as DNA: 45 bases, with reading frame beginning at the first base. The V end loses 0 bases and the J end loses 5 bases, and a stretch of 11 bases separates them. The library was generated by 5' RACE. The sample was run on a NextSeq 500. In the TCR library protocol, a unique molecular identifier was attached to each TCR cDNA molecule so that PCR and sequencing errors could be corrected. Under the source paper's analysis protocol: TCR identification, UMI-based error correction and CDR3 extraction were all carried out with Decombinator tools. Expanded TCRs were defined as those above a frequency of 2 per 1,000, corresponding to the top 1% of the tumor frequency distribution. Rényi diversity was computed with the R vegan package after subsampling each repertoire 100 times to 5,000 TCRs. To build CDR3 similarity networks, amino acid triplet string-kernel similarity was used, and CDR3s were connected when their pairwise similarity was above 0.82. TCRdb ran its own pipeline on the public reads, namely fastp trimming at Q25 and MiXCR clone calling, and kept in-frame beta chains. Each entry merges the rows of one CDR3 protein and shows their most common DNA and genes. TCRdb, not the authors, supplied the V and J calls. Counted in this sample were about 26,000 distinct CDR3 sequences; more than 10% of them appeared once. The ten largest clones represent about 26% of the sample.

The sample's time point, from its label and the paper: sample taken at primary tumor resection. TCR sequencing used whole RNA extracted from tumor and nontumor lung tissue, or from cryopreserved PBMC samples, without cell sorting. The donors were more than 60 patients from the lung TRACERx cohort who had early-stage, untreated non-small cell lung cancer. Only patients with enough RNA available from two or more tumor regions were chosen for TCR sequencing. The origin of this receptor is a female donor with early-stage non-small cell lung cancer. Here the chain combines TRBV4-2 and TRBJ2-1; D gene: possibly TRBD2, on 5 matching bases. The source was PBMCs, collected at surgery. In nucleotide form, the sequence is TGTGCCAGCAGCCAAGAGGCTAGCAGTAACAATGAGCAGTTCTTC. Its product reads: CASSQEASSNNEQFF.